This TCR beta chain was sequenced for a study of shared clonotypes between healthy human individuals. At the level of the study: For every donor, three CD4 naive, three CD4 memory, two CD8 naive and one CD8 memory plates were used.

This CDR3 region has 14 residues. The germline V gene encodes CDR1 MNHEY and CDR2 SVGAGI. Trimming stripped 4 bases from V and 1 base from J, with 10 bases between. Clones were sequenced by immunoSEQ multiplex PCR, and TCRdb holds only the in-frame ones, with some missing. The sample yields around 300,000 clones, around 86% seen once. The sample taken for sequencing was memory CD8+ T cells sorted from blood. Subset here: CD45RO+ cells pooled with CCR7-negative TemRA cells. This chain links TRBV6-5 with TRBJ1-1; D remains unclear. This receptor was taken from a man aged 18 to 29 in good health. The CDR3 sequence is CASSSLQENTEAFF. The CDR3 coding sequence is TGTGCCAGCAGTTCTCTTCAGGAGAACACTGAAGCTTTCTTT.